Listed below are T cell receptor beta chains from one sample, sequenced in a study of blood T cell repertoires in COVID-19. The data were produced by immunoSEQ multiplex PCR, yet TCRdb's version contains in-frame clones alone and is incomplete. The data show under 500,000 clones, roughly 90% seen once. The specimen sequenced was peripheral blood. These receptor sequences come from a woman aged 30 to 39 with acute or convalescent COVID-19. Both conserved end residues are part of each CDR3. Fields, in order: clone size, J gene, V gene, CDR3 protein. The size field is filled for only some rows; it gives once, few, many or a size class.

>-|TRBJ2-7|TRBV10-3
CAIRAADEQYF
>few|TRBJ1-5|TRBV14
CASSQAGGGGQPQHF
>-|TRBJ2-3|TRBV6-5
CASSYLLASTDTQYF
>-|TRBJ1-6|TRBV7-9
CASSLTGIGSPLHF
>-|TRBJ2-3|TRBV28
CASTFNRGRATDTQYF
>-|TRBJ2-2|TRBV6-6
CASNQDSDTGELFF
>-|TRBJ1-4|TRBV5-1
CASSSFRNEKLFF
>-|TRBJ2-3|TRBV30
CAYKTGANTDTQYF
>-|TRBJ2-3|TRBV9
CASSVTGGSTDTQYF
>-|TRBJ1-2|TRBV6-4
CASSECGRGF
>once|TRBJ2-3|TRBV27
CASSYSPGQGTDTQYF
>-|TRBJ2-6|TRBV6-4
CASSPETANSGANVLTF
>-|TRBJ2-7|TRBV28
CASGGGEQYF
>-|TRBJ1-1|TRBV28
CATKDREGTEAFF
>-|TRBJ1-6|TRBV28
CASSKPGYNSPLHF
>few|TRBJ2-2|TRBV11-2
CASSLTGNGYTGELFF
>once|TRBJ2-7|TRBV11-2
CASSLLAGQSYEQYF
>-|TRBJ1-1|TRBV15
CATSRDQRQRGTEAFF
>-|TRBJ2-7|TRBV7-6
CASSLGDNYEQYF
>-|TRBJ2-3|TRBV6-5
CASSSGGTLGTDTQYF
>few|TRBJ1-1|TRBV4-2
CASSPKPPGGTEAFF
>-|TRBJ1-1|TRBV19
CASSPLGTVNTEAFF
>-|TRBJ2-7|TRBV11-2
CASSLQRSDRSYEQYF
>-|TRBJ1-1|TRBV27
CASSLSAGPNTEAFF
>-|TRBJ2-1|TRBV5-1
CASSSSSGGDHSYNEQFF
>-|TRBJ2-7|TRBV30
CAWSPGPPYEQYF
>few|TRBJ1-1|TRBV20-1
CSASPRRDTEAFF
>-|TRBJ2-2|TRBV4-1
CASTLSSGDTGELFF
>-|TRBJ1-1|TRBV19
CASNIRRGRAFF
>-|TRBJ2-3|TRBV15
CATSRDWGVGERGRTDTQYF
>-|TRBJ2-2|TRBV6-4
CASSEGDTGELFF
>-|TRBJ1-2|TRBV7-9
CASSLEPGGIKYGYTF
>-|TRBJ1-3|TRBV19
CASSTGQGSGNTIYF
>-|TRBJ2-5|TRBV6-6
CASHNRDRGQETQYF
>-|TRBJ1-2|TRBV9
CASMGEGGNYGYTF
>-|TRBJ1-2|TRBV15
CATSRSTNYGYTF
>-|TRBJ2-7|TRBV7-2
CASSQTGQKYTLYEQYF
>-|TRBJ2-7|TRBV4-2
CASSPGTSEQYF
>once|TRBJ1-2|TRBV4-1
CASSRDRVGGYTF
>-|TRBJ2-7|TRBV9
CASSVAPGPREQYF
>-|TRBJ2-7|TRBV6-6
CASSPQLGGNNEQYF